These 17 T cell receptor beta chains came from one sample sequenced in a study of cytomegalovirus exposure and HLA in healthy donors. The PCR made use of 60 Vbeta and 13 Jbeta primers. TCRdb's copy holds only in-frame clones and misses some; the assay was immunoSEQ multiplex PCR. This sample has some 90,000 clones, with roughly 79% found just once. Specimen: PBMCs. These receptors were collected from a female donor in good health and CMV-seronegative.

This CDR3 reads CASKFGETQYF. CDR3 bases: TGTGCCAGCAAGTTCGGGGAGACCCAGTACTTC. The chain carries TRBV6-5 and TRBJ2-5; D gene ambiguous. The CDR3 extends over 11 amino acids. Germline-derived CDR1 and CDR2 are MNHEY and SVGAGI. V was trimmed by 7 bases and J by 5 bases, leaving 8 bases between them.

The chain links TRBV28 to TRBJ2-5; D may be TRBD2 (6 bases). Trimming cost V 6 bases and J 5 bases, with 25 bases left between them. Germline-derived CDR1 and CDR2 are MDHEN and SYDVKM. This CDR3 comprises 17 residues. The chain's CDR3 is CASSGRVLPSGGETQYF. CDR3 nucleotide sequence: TGTGCCAGCAGCGGCAGGGTGCTCCCAAGTGGGGGGGAGACCCAGTACTTC.

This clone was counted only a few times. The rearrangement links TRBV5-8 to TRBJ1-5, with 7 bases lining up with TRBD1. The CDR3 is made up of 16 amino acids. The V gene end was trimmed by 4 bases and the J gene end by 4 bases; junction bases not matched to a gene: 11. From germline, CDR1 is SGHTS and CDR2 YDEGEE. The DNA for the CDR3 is TGTGCCAGCAGCCCTATGACAGGGTCAGCAAATCAGCCCCAGCATTTT. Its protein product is CASSPMTGSANQPQHF.

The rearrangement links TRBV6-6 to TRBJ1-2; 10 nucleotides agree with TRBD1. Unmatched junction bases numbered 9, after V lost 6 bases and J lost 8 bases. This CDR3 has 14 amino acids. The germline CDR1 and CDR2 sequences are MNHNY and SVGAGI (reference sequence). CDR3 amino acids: CASRPGQGFYGYTF. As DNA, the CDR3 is TGTGCCAGCAGGCCGGGACAGGGGTTCTACGGCTACACCTTC.

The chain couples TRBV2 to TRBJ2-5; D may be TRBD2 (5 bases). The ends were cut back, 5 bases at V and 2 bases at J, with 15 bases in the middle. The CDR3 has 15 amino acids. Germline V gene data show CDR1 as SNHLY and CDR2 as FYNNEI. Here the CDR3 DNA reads TGTGCCAGCAGTCCTTACACGGGGAGTCAAGAGACCCAGTACTTC. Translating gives CASSPYTGSQETQYF. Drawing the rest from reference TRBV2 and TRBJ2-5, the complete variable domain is EPEVTQTPSHQVTQMGQEVILRCVPISNHLYFYWYRQILGQKVEFLVSFYNNEISEKSEIFDDQFSVERPDGSNFTLKIRSTKLEDSAMYFCASSPYTGSQETQYFGPGTRLLVL.

The CDR3 here is CASSLTGGAQPQHF. In nucleotides, the CDR3 is TGTGCCAGCAGCCTCACGGGAGGGGCGCAGCCCCAGCATTTT. The chain couples TRBV11-2 to TRBJ1-5; D is perhaps TRBD1 (5 bases). CDR1 is SGHAT, CDR2 FQNNGV, per germline. The CDR3 loop spans 14 amino acids. Trimming took 5 bases from V and 7 from J, leaving 15 bases between them.

This CDR3 is CSAEVGGGNQPQHF. CDR3 coding DNA: TGCAGCGCCGAAGTAGGGGGCGGCAATCAGCCCCAGCATTTT. This rearrangement joins TRBV29-1 to TRBJ1-5; 7 nucleotides align to TRBD1. Germline V lookup: CDR1 SQVTM, CDR2 ANQGSEA. V gave up 7 bases and J gave up 2 bases; unmatched junction bases: 8. The CDR3 has 14 residues.

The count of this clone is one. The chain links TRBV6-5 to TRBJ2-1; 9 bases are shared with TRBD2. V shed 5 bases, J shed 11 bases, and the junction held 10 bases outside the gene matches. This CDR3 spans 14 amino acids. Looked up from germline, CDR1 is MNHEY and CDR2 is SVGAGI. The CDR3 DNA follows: TGTGCCAGCAGTGAGGTTAGCGGGGGCATACAGCAGTTCTTC. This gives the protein CASSEVSGGIQQFF.

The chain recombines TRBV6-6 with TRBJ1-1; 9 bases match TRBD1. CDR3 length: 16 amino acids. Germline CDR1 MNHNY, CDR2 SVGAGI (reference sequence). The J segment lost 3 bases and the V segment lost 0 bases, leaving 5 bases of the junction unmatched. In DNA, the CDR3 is TGTGCCAGCAGTTACTCGACAGGGGGGTCAGACACTGAAGCTTTCTTT. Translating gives CASSYSTGGSDTEAFF.

CDR3 residues: CASSLTAVYTGELFF. The CDR3 DNA reads TGCGCCAGCAGCTTGACAGCGGTTTACACCGGGGAGCTGTTTTTT. The V and J genes are TRBV5-1 and TRBJ2-2; tentatively, D is TRBD2 (5 bases). The V end lost 1 base, the J end lost 3 bases, and 10 bases lay between the germline ends. The CDR3 loop spans 15 amino acids. Germline CDR1 SGHRS, CDR2 YFSETQ.

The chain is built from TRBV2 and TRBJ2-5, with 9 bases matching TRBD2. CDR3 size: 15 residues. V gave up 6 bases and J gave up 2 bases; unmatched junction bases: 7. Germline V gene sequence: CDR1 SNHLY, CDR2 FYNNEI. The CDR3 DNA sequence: TGTGCCAGCAGACCTAGACTAGCGGAACAAGAGACCCAGTACTTC. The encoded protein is CASRPRLAEQETQYF.

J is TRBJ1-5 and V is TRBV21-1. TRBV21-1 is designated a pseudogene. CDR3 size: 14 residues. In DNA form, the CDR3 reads TGTGCCAGGGGGTGGAGGGAGAAGAATCAGCCCCAGCATTTT. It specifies CARGWREKNQPQHF.

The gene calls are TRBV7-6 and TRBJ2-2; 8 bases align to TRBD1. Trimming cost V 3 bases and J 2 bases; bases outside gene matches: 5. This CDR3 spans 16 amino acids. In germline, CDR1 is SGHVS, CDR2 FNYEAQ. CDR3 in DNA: TGTGCCAGCAGCTTCCCCGGACAGGGCAACACCGGGGAGCTGTTTTTT. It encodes CASSFPGQGNTGELFF.

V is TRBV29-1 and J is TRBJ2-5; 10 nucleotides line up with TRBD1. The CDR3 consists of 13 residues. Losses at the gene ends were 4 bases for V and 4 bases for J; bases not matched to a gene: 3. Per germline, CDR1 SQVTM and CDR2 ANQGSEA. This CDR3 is CSVGDRGRETQYF. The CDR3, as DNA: TGCAGCGTTGGGGACAGGGGAAGAGAGACCCAGTACTTC.

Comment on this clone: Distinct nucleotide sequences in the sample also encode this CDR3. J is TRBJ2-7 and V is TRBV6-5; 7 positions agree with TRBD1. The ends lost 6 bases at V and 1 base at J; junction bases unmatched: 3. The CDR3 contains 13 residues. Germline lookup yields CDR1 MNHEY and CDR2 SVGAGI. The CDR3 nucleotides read TGTGCCAGCAGGGGACAGCTATCCTACGAGCAGTACTTC. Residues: CASRGQLSYEQYF.

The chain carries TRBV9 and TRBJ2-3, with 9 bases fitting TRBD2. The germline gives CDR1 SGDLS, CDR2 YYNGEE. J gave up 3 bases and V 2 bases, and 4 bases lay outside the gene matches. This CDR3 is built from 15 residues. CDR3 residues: CASSVSGGRTDTQYF. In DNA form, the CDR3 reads TGTGCCAGCAGCGTTAGCGGGGGAAGGACAGATACGCAGTATTTT. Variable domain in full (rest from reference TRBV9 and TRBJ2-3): DSGVTQTPKHLITATGQRVTLRCSPRSGDLSVYWYQQSLDQGLQFLIQYYNGEERAKGNILERFSAQQFPDLHSELNLSSLELGDSALYFCASSVSGGRTDTQYFGPGTRLTVL.

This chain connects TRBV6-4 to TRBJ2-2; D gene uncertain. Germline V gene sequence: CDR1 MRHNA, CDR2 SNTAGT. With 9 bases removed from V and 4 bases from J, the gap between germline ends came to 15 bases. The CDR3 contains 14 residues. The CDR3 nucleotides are TGTGCCAGTCAAACAGAGCAAGGCACCGGGGAGCTGTTTTTT. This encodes CASQTEQGTGELFF.